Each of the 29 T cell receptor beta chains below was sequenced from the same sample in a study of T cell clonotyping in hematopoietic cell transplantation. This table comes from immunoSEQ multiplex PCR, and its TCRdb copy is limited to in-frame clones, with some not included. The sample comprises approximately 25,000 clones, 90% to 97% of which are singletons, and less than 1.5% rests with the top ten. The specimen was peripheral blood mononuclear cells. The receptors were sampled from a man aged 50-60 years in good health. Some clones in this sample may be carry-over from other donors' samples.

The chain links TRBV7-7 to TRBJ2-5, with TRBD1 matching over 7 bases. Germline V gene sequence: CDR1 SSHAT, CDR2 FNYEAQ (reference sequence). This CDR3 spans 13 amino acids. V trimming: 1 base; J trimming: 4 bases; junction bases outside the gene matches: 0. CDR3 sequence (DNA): TGTGCCAGCAGCTTAGGGGACAGAGAGACCCAGTACTTC. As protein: CASSLGDRETQYF.

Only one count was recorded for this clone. The CDR3 DNA reads TGTGCCAGCAGCTTGGAAAGGGGCCAAGAGACCCAGTACTTC. Its translation: CASSLERGQETQYF. The chain has TRBV5-8 and TRBJ2-5, with D perhaps TRBD1 (5 bases). Germline CDR1 and CDR2: SGHTS and YDEGEE. Trimming left V 0 bases short and J 1 base short, with 7 bases between. The CDR3 sequence is 14 residues long.

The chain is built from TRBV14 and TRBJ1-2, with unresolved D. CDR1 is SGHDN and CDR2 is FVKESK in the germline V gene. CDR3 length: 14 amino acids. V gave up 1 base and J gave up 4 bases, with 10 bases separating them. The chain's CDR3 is CASSQALVAYGYTF. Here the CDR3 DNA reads TGTGCCAGCAGCCAAGCTCTGGTTGCCTATGGCTACACCTTC.

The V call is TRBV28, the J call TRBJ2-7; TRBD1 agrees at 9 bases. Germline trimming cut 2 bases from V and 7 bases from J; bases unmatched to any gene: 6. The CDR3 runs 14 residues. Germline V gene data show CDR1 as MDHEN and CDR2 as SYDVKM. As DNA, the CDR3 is TGTGCCAGCAGTTTAGCGTACAGGGGGCAAGAGCAGTACTTC. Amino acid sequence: CASSLAYRGQEQYF.

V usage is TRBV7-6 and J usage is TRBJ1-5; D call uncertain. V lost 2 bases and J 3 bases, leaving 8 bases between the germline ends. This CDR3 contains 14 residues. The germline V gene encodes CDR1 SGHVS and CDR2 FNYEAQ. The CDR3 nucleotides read TGTGCCAGCAGCTTATTAGCCAACAATCAGCCCCAGCATTTT. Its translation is CASSLLANNQPQHF.

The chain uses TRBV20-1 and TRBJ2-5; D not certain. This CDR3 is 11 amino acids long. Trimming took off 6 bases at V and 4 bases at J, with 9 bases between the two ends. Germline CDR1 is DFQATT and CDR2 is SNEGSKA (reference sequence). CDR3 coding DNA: TGCAGTGCCCCATTCGGAGAGACCCAGTACTTC. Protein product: CSAPFGETQYF.

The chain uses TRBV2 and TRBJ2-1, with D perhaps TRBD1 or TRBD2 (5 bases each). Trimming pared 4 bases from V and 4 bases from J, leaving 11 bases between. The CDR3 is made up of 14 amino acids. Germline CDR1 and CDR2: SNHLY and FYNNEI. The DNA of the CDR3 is TGTGCCAGCAGTGGAGAGGGGCGATACAATGAGCAGTTCTTC. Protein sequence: CASSGEGRYNEQFF.

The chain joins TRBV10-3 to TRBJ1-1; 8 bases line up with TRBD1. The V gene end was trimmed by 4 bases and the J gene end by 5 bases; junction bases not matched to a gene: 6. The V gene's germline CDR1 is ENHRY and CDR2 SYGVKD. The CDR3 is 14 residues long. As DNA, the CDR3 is TGTGCCATCAGTGGACAGGGGTTTGCTACTGAAGCTTTCTTT. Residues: CAISGQGFATEAFF.

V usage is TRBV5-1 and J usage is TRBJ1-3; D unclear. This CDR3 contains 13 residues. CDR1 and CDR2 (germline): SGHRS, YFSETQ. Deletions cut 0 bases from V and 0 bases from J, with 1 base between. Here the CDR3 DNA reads TGCGCCAGCAGCTTGGACTCTGGAAACACCATATATTTT. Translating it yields CASSLDSGNTIYF.

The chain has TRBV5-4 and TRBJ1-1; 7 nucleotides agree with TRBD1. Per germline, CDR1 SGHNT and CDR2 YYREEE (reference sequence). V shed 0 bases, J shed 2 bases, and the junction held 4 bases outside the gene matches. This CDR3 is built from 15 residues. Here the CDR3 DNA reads TGTGCCAGCAGCTTGGGACAGGGTGTTAACACTGAAGCTTTCTTT. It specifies CASSLGQGVNTEAFF.

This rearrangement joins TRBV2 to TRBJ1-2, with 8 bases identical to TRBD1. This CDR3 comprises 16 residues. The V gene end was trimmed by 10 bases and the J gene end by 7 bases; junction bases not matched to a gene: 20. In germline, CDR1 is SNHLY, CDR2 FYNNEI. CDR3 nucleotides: TGTGCCACCAAATCAGAGACAGGGGCCTCTGATGGTGGCTACACCTTC. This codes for CATKSETGASDGGYTF.

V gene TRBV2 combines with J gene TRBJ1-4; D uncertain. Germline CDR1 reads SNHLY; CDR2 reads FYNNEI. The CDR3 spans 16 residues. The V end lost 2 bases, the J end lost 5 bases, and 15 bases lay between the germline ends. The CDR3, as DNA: TGTGCCAGCAGTGAACGCCTAGGGCGGTCCAATGAAAAACTGTTTTTT. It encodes CASSERLGRSNEKLFF.

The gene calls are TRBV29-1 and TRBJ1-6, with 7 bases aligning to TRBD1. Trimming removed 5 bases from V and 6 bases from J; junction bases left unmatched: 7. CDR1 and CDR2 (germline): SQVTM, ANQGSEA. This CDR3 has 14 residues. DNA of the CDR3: TGCAGCGTTCGTAAGGGGGCAGGTAATTCACCCCTCCACTTT. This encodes CSVRKGAGNSPLHF. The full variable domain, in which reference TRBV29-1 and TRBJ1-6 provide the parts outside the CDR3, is SAVISQKPSRDICQRGTSLTIQCQVDSQVTMMFWYRQQPGQSLTLIATANQGSEATYESGFVIDKFPISRPNLTFSTLTVSNMSPEDSSIYLCSVRKGAGNSPLHFGNGTRLTVT.

CDR3 bases: TGCGCCAGCAGCCAAGCGAGGGCCCTTAGCTACACCTTC. Translating it yields CASSQARALSYTF. The chain carries TRBV4-3 and TRBJ1-2; D is uncertain. Looked up from germline, CDR1 is LGHNA and CDR2 is YSLEER. V was cut by 1 base and J by 9 bases, with 12 bases left in between. This CDR3 comprises 13 residues.

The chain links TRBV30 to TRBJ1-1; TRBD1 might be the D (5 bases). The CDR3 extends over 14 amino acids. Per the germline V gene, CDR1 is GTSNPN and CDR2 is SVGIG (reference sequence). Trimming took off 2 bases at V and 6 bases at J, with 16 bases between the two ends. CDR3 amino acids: CAWSMAGRKAEAFF. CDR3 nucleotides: TGTGCCTGGAGTATGGCAGGGCGCAAAGCTGAAGCTTTCTTT.

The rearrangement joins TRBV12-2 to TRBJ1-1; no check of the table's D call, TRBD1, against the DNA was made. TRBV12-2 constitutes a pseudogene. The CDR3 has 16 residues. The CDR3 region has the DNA TGTGCAAGTCGCTTAGATCTAACAGGGGATTCGGTTTACGCTTTCTTT. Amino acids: CASRLDLTGDSVYAFF.

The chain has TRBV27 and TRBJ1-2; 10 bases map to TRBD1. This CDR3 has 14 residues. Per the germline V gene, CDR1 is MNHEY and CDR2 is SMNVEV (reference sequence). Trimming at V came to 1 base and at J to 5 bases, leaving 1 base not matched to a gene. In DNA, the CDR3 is TGTGCCAGCAGTTTATGGGACAGGGGATATGGCTACACCTTC. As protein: CASSLWDRGYGYTF.

The DNA of the CDR3 is TGTGCCAGCAGCTTGTTGGACGGAGATAATTCACCCCTCCACTTT. This gives the protein CASSLLDGDNSPLHF. The V call is TRBV5-4, the J call TRBJ1-6; no clear D gene. Germline CDR1 and CDR2: SGHNT and YYREEE (reference sequence). The length of the CDR3 is 15 residues. V dropped 1 base and J dropped 5 bases, with 10 bases sitting between them.

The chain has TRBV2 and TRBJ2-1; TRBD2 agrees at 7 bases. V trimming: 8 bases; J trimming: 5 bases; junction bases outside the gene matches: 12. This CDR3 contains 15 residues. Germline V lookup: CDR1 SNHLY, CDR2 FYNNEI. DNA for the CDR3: TGTGCCAGCGGGGGGGAGGGATTCATAAACAATGAGCAGTTCTTC. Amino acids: CASGGEGFINNEQFF.

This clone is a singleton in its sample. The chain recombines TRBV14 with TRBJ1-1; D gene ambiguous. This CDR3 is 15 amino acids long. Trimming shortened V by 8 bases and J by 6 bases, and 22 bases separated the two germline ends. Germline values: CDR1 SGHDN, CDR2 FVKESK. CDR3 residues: CASALLETDSAEAFF. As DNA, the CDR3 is TGTGCCAGCGCACTACTTGAGACGGACTCGGCTGAAGCTTTCTTT.

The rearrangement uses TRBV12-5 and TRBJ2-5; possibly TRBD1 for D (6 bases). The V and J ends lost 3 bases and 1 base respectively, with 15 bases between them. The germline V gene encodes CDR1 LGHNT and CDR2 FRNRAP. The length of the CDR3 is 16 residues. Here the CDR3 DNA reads TGTGCTAGTGGTTTTGTTGCCGGGACACTCCAAGAGACCCAGTACTTC. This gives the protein CASGFVAGTLQETQYF.

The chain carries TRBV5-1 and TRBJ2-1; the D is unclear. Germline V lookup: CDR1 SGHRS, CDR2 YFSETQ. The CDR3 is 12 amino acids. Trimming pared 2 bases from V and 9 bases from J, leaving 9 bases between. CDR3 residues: CASSFGVGEQFF. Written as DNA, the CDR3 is TGCGCCAGCAGCTTTGGAGTGGGTGAGCAGTTCTTC. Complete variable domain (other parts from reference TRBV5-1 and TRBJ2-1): KAGVTQTPRYLIKTRGQQVTLSCSPISGHRSVSWYQQTPGQGLQFLFEYFSETQRNKGNFPGRFSGRQFSNSRSEMNVSTLELGDSALYLCASSFGVGEQFFGPGTRLTVL.

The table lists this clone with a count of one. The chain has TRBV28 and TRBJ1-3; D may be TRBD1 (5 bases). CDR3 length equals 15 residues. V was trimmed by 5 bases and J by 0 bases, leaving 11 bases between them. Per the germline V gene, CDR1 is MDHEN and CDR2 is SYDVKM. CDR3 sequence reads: CASSRPGSSGNTIYF. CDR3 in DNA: TGTGCCAGCAGTCGTCCAGGGTCCTCTGGAAACACCATATATTTT.

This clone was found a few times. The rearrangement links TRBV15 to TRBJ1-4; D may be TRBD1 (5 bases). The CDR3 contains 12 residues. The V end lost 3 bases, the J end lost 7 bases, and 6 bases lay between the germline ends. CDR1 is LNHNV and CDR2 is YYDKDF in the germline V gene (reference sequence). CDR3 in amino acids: CATSRDTEKLFF. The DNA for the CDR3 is TGTGCCACCAGCAGGGACACTGAAAAACTGTTTTTT.

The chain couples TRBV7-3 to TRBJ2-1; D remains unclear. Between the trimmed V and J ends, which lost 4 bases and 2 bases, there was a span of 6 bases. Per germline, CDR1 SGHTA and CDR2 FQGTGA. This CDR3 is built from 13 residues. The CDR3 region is CASSSHAYNEQFF. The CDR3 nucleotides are TGTGCCAGCAGCTCTCACGCCTACAATGAGCAGTTCTTC. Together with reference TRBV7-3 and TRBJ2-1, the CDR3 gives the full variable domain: GAGVSQTPSNKVTEKGKYVELRCDPISGHTALYWYRQSLGQGPEFLIYFQGTGAADDSGLPNDRFFAVRPEGSVSTLKIQRTERGDSAVYLCASSSHAYNEQFFGPGTRLTVL.

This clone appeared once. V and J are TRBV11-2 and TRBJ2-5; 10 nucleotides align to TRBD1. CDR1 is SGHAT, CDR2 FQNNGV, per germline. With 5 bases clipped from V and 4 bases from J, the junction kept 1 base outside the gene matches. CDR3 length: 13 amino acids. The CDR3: CASSRDRGETQYF. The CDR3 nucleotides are TGTGCCAGCAGCCGGGACAGGGGAGAGACCCAGTACTTC.

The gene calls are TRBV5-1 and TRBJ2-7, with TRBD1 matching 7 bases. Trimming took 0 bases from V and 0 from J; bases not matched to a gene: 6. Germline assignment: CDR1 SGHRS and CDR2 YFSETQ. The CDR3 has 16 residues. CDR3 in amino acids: CASSLVPTGSSYEQYF. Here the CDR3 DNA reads TGCGCCAGCAGCTTGGTTCCGACAGGGAGCTCCTACGAGCAGTACTTC.

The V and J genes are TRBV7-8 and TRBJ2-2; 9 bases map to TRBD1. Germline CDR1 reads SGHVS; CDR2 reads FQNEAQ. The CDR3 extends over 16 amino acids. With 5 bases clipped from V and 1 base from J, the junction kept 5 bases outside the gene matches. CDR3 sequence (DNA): TGTGCCAGCAGCCCCCGGGACAGGGAGAACACCGGGGAGCTGTTTTTT. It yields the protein CASSPRDRENTGELFF. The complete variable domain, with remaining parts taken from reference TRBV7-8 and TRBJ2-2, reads GAGVSQSPRYKVAKRGQDVALRCDPISGHVSLFWYQQALGQGPEFLTYFQNEAQLDKSGLPSDRFFAERPEGSVSTLKIQRTQQEDSAVYLCASSPRDRENTGELFFGEGSRLTVL.

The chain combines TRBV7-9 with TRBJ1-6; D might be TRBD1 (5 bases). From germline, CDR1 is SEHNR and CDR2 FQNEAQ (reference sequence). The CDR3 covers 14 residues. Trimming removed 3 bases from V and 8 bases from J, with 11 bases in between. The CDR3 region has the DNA TGTGCCAGCAGCTTGGGACCCGGCGATTCACCCCTCCACTTT. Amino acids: CASSLGPGDSPLHF.